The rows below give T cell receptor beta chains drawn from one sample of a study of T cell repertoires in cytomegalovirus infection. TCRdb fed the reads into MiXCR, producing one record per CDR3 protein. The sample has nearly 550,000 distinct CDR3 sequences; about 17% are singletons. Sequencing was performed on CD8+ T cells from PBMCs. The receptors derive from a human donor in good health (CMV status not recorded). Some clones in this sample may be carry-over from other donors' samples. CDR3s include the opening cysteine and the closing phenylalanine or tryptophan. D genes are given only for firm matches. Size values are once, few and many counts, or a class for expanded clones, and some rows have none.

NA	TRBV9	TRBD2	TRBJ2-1	TGTGCCAGCAGCTACGGGACTAGCCCCCATGAGCAGTTCTTC	CASSYGTSPHEQFF
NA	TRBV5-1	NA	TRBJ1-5	TGCGCCAGCAGCTTCGGCCCGATGAGCAATCAGCCCCAGCATTTT	CASSFGPMSNQPQHF
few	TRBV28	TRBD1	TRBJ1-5	TGTGCCAGCAGGGCCGGGACAGGGAATCAGCCCCAGCATTTT	CASRAGTGNQPQHF
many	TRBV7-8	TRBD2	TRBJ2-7	TGTGCCAGCAGCTCGGGCGCGGGAGCCTACGAGCAGTACTTC	CASSSGAGAYEQYF
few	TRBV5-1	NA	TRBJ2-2	TGCGCCAGCAGCTTGGAGACAGGATCCGGGGAGCTGTTTTTT	CASSLETGSGELFF
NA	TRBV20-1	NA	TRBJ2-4	TGCAGTGCTAGGCAGGGATGGGGCATTCAGTACTTC	CSARQGWGIQYF
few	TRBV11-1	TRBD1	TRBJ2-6	TGTGCCAGCAGCGTTACCGGGACAGGGTGGATCCCTGGGGCCAACGTCCTGACTTTC	CASSVTGTGWIPGANVLTF
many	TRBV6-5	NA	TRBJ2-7	TGTGCCAGCAGTTACTCAGGTGGCCTCGAGCAGTACTTC	CASSYSGGLEQYF
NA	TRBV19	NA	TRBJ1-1	TGTGCCAGTACTCTCACAGGGTTAGTAACTGAAGCTTTCTTT	CASTLTGLVTEAFF
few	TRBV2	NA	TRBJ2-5	TGTGCCGCGAGGAGGCGGGGCCAAGAGACCCAGTACTTC	CAARRRGQETQYF
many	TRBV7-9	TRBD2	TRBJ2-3	TGTGCCAGCAGCCCAAAAGGGCCAGCGGGGGACACAGATACGCAGTATTTT	CASSPKGPAGDTDTQYF
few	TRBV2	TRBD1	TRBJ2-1	TGTGCCGTACTACAGGGGGGTATTGGCAATGAGCAGTTCTTC	CAVLQGGIGNEQFF
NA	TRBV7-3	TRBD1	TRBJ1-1	TGTGCCAGCAGCCCAGACAGGGGGGATGAAGCTTTCTTT	CASSPDRGDEAFF
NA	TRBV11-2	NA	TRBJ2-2	TGTGCCAGCAGCTTCTCTCCCACGGGGACAACCACGAACACCGGGGAGCTGTTTTTT	CASSFSPTGTTTNTGELFF
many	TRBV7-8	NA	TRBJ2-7	TGTGCCAGCAGCTTAGAGGCGACAGGCGGCTCCTACGAGCAGTACTTC	CASSLEATGGSYEQYF
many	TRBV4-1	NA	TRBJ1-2	TGCGCCAGCAGCCTTGGACTGGACTATGGCTACACCTTC	CASSLGLDYGYTF
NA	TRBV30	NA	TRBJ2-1	TGTGCCTGGAGCGGCAGGGGGCAGTTCTTC	CAWSGRGQFF
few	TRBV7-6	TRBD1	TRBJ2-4	TGTGCCAGCAGCACGACAGGGGGCCAGTACTTC	CASSTTGGQYF
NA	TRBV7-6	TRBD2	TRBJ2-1	TGTGCCAGCAGCCCCAGACTAGCGGGAGGGTACAATGAGCAGTTCTTC	CASSPRLAGGYNEQFF
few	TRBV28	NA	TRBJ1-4	TGTGCCAGCAGTTCCGGAAGGGATGGGGCAACTAATGAAAAACTGTTTTTT	CASSSGRDGATNEKLFF
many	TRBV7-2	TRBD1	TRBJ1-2	TGTGCCAGCAGCTTAGCGGGGGACAGGGTTGTGTATGGCTACACCTTC	CASSLAGDRVVYGYTF
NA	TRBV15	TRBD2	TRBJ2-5	TGTGCCACCAGCAGAGCGCGGGGGGCCTCTCTGGAGACCCAGTACTTC	CATSRARGASLETQYF
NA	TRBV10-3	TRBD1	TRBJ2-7	TGTGCCATTTCCACCGGGACAGGGTTTTCCTACGAGCAGTACTTC	CAISTGTGFSYEQYF
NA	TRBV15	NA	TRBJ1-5	TGTGCCACCAGCAGGAACTCAAACCCCGGACAGCCCCAGCATTTT	CATSRNSNPGQPQHF
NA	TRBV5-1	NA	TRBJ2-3	TGCGCCAGCAGCGTGGGGGGGATGGACAGAAGCACAGATACGCAGTATTTT	CASSVGGMDRSTDTQYF